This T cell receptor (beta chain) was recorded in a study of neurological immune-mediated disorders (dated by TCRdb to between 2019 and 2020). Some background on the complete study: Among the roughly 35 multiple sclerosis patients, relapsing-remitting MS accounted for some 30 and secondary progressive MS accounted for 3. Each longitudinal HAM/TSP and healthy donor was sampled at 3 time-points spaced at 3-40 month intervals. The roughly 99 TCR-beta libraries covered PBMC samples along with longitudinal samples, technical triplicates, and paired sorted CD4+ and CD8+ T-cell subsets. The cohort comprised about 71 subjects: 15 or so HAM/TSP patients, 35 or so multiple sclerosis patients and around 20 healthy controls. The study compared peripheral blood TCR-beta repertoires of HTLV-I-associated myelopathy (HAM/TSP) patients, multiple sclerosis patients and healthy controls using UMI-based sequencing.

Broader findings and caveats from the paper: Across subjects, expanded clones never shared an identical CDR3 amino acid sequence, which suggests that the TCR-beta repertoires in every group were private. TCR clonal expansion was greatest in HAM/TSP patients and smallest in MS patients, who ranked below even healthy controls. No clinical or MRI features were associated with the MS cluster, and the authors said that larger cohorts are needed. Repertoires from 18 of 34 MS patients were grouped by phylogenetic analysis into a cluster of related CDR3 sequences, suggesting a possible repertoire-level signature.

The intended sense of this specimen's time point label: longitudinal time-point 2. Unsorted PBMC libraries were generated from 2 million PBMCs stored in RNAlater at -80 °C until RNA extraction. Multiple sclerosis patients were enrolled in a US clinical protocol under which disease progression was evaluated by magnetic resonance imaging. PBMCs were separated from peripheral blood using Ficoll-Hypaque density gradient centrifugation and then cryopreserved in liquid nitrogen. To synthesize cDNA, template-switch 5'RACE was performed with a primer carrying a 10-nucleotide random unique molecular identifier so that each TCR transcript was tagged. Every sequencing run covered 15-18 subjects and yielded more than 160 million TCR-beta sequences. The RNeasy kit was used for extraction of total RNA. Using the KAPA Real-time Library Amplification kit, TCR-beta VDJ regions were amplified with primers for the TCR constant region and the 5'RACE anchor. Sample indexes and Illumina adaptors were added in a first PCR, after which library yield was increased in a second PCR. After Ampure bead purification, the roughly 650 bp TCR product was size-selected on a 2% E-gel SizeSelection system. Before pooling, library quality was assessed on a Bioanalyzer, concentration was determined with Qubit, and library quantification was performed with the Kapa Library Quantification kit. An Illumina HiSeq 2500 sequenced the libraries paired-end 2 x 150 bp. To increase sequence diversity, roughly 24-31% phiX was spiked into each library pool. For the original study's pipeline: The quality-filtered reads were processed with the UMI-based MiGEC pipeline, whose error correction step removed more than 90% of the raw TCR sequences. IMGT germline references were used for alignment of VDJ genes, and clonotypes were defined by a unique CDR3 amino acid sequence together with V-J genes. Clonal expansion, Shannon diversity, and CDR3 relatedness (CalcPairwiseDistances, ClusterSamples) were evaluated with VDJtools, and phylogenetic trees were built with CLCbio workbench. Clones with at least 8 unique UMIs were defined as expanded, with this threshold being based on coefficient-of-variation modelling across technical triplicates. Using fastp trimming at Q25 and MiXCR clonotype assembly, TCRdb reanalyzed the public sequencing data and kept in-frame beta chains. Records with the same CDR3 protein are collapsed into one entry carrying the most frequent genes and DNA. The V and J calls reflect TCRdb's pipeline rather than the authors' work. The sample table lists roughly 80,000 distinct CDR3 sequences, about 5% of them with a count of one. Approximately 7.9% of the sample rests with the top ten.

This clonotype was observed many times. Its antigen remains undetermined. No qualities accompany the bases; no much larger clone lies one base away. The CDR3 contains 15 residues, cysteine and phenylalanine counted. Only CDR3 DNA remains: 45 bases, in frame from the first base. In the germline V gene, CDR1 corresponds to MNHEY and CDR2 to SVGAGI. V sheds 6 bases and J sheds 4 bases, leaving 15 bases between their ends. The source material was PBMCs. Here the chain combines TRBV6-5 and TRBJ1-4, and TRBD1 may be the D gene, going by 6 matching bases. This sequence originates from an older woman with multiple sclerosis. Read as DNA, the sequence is TGTGCCAGCAGCCTCGGGGGGCATATTAATGAAAAACTGTTTTTT. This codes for CASSLGGHINEKLFF.